This T cell receptor (beta chain) was retrieved from a study of blood T cells in healthy people across ages. V lost 4 bases to trimming and J lost 1 base, with 12 bases between them. This CDR3 has 15 amino acids. Germline assignment: CDR1 SGHTA and CDR2 FQGNSA. Researchers report isolating at least 7 million PBMCs per sample. A J-beta primer mix and a sample-barcoded 5' primer were used in a second PCR of about 7 to 11 cycles. Via MiXCR, TCRdb re-called the 5' RACE reads, giving one row per CDR3 protein. The sample lists 600,000 to 650,000 distinct CDR3 sequences, roughly 53% seen once, with roughly 34% in the top ten. Whole-study results and caveats: CMV infection status of these donors was not known. TCR beta diversity per million T cells fell roughly linearly with age.

About this clonotype itself: The target antigen is unknown.

The TCR comes from a man in his sixties in good health. Sample: blood. The chain uses TRBV7-2 and TRBJ2-3; D is possibly TRBD1 (5 bases). For the CDR3, the DNA is TGTGCCAGCAGCTCCAGGGATCCGGGCACAGATACGCAGTATTTT. It codes for CASSSRDPGTDTQYF.